This T cell receptor (beta chain) is from a study of cytomegalovirus exposure and HLA in healthy donors. Study outcomes and limitations: Researchers catalogued 164 TCR beta chains as cytomegalovirus-associated.

Germline CDR1 SEHNR, CDR2 FQNEAQ (reference sequence). V shed 3 bases, J shed 9 bases, and the junction held 5 bases outside the gene matches. The CDR3 covers 13 residues. Primers included in the PCR were 60 Vbeta and 13 Jbeta primers. TCRdb keeps only in-frame clones here, not all; method: immunoSEQ multiplex PCR. Here the sample spans roughly 95,000 clones, around 80% being singletons. In the case of this clone: Its antigen is undetermined.

Sequenced: PBMCs. The receptor comes from a man aged 30-40 years in good health and CMV-seropositive. This chain uses TRBV7-9 with TRBJ1-5; 7 bases match TRBD1. This CDR3 reads CASSFGTVRPQHF. The CDR3 DNA reads TGTGCCAGCAGCTTCGGGACAGTGAGGCCCCAGCATTTT.